This T cell receptor beta chain originates from a study of blood T cell repertoires in COVID-19. Clones were read by immunoSEQ multiplex PCR, and TCRdb kept only the in-frame ones, dropping some. Among around 210,000 clones listed, almost 85% were seen once. This CDR3 has 15 residues. Trimming cost V 4 bases and J 6 bases, with 19 bases left between them. Per the germline V gene, CDR1 is SGDLS and CDR2 is YYNGEE. The sequence was collected from a man aged 45-65 years with COVID-19, enrolled during active disease. The sample taken for sequencing was peripheral blood. This chain connects TRBV9 to TRBJ1-1, with D perhaps matching TRBD1 (5 bases). The CDR3 reads CASSSRVGEAAEAFF. The CDR3 DNA follows: TGTGCCAGCAGCTCCAGGGTGGGGGAGGCTGCTGAAGCTTTCTTT.